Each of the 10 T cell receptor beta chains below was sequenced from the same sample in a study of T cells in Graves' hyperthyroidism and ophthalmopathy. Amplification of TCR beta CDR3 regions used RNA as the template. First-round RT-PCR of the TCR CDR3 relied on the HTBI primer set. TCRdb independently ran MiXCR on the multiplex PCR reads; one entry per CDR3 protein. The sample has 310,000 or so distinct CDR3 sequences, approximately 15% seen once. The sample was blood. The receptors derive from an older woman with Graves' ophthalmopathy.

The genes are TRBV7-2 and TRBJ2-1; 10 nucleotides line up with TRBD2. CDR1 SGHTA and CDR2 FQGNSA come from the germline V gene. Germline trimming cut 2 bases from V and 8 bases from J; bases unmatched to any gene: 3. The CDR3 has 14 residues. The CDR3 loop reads CASSLSLAGDEQFF. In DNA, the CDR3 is TGTGCCAGCAGCTTAAGCCTAGCGGGAGATGAGCAGTTCTTC.

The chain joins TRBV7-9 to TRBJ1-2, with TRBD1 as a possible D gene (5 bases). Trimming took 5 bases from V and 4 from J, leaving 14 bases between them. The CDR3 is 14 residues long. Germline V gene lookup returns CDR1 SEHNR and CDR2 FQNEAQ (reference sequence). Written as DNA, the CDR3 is TGTGCCAGCAGCCAAGGGGCAGCCTTCTATGGCTACACCTTC. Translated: CASSQGAAFYGYTF.

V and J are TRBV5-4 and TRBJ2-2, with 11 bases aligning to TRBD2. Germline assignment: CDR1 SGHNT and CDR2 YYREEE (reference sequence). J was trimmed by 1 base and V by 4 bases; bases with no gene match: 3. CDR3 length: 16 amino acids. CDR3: CASSTGTSGNTGELFF. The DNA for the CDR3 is TGTGCCAGCAGCACCGGGACTAGCGGGAACACCGGGGAGCTGTTTTTT.

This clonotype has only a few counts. CDR3 region: CAISESAGRRVYGYTF. DNA of the CDR3: TGTGCCATCAGTGAGTCAGCAGGTCGCCGAGTTTATGGCTACACCTTC. The chain carries TRBV10-3 and TRBJ1-2; D is undetermined. V was cut by 0 bases and J by 5 bases, with 16 bases left in between. Germline V lookup: CDR1 ENHRY, CDR2 SYGVKD. This CDR3 contains 16 residues.

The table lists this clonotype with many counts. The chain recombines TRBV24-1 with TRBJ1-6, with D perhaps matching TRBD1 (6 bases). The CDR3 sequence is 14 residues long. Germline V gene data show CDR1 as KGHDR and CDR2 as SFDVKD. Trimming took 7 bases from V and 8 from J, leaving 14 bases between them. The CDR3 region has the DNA TGTGCCACCAGGGGGGCCGGCGGAGATTCACCCCTCCACTTT. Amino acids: CATRGAGGDSPLHF.

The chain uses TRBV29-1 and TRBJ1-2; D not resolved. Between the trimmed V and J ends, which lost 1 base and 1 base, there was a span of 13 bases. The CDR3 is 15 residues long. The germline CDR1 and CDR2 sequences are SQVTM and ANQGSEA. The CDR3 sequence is CSVEGVSPFNYGYTF. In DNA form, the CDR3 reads TGCAGCGTTGAAGGTGTATCGCCGTTTAACTATGGCTACACCTTC. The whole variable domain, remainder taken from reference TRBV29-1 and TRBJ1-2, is SAVISQKPSRDICQRGTSLTIQCQVDSQVTMMFWYRQQPGQSLTLIATANQGSEATYESGFVIDKFPISRPNLTFSTLTVSNMSPEDSSIYLCSVEGVSPFNYGYTFGSGTRLTVV.

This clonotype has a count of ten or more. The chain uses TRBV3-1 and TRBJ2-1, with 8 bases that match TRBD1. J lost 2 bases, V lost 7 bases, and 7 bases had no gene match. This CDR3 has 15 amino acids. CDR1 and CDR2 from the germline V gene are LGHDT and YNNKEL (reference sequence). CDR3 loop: CASNTGGSAYNEQFF. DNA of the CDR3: TGTGCCAGCAACACAGGGGGTTCAGCCTACAATGAGCAGTTCTTC.

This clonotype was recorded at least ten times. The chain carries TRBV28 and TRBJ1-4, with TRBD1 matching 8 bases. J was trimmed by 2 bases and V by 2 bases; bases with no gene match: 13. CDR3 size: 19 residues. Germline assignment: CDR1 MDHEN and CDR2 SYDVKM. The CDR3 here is CASSLREKRQGKTNEKLFF. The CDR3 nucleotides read TGTGCCAGCAGTTTAAGGGAAAAACGACAGGGGAAGACTAATGAAAAACTGTTTTTT.

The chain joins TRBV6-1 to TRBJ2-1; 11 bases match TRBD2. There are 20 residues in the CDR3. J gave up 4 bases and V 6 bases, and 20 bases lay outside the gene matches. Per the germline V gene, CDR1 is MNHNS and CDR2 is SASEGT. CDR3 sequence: CASRLFRARIGTSGYNEQFF. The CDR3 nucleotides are TGTGCCAGCAGGTTGTTCCGGGCAAGGATAGGGACTAGCGGATACAATGAGCAGTTCTTC.

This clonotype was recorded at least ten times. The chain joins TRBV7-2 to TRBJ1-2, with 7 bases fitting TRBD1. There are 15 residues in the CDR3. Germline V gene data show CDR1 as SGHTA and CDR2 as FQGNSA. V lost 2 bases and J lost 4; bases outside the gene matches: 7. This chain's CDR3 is CASSLTGTATYGYTF. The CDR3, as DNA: TGTGCCAGCAGCTTAACCGGGACAGCGACCTATGGCTACACCTTC.